This T cell receptor beta chain appears in the sequencing data of a study of T cells in Graves' hyperthyroidism and ophthalmopathy. For ophthalmopathy patients, the Clinical Activity Score was at least 3 and the NOSPECS grade at least 4; duration was under 3 months. With 4 bases removed from V and 0 bases from J, the gap between germline ends came to 15 bases. The CDR3 totals 15 residues. Germline CDR1 is DFQATT and CDR2 is SNEGSKA (reference sequence). This clonotype was counted ten times or more. RNA transcripts provided the source from which TCR beta CDR3 regions were amplified. Initially, a first-round RT-PCR of the TCR CDR3 employed the HTBI primer set. One entry per CDR3 protein results from TCRdb running MiXCR on the multiplex PCR reads. The profile shows about 590,000 distinct CDR3 sequences, around 14% of them singletons.

The source material was blood. This clonotype was obtained from a woman younger than 30 with Graves' ophthalmopathy. The chain employs TRBV20-1 and TRBJ1-1, with D possibly matching TRBD1 (6 bases). The CDR3 loop is CSAKGQRSMNTEAFF. Written as DNA, the CDR3 is TGCAGTGCTAAAGGACAGAGATCCATGAACACTGAAGCTTTCTTT.